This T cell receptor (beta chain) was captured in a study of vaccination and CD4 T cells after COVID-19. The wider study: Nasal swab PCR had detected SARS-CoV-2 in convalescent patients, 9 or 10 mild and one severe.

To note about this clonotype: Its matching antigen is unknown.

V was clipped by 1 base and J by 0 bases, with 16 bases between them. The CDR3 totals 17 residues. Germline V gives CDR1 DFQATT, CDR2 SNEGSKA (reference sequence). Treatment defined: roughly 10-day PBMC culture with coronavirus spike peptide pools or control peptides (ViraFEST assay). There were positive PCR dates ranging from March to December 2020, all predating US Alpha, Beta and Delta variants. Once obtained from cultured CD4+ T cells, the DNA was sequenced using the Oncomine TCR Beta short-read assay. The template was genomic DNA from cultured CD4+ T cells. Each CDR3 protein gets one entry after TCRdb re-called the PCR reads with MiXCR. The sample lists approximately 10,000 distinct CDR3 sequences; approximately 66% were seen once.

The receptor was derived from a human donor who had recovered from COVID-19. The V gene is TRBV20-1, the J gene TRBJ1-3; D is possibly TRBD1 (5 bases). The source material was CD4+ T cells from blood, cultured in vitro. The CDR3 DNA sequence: TGCAGTGCTAGAGGGCAGGGACGCCTTAGCTCTGGAAACACCATATATTTT. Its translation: CSARGQGRLSSGNTIYF.